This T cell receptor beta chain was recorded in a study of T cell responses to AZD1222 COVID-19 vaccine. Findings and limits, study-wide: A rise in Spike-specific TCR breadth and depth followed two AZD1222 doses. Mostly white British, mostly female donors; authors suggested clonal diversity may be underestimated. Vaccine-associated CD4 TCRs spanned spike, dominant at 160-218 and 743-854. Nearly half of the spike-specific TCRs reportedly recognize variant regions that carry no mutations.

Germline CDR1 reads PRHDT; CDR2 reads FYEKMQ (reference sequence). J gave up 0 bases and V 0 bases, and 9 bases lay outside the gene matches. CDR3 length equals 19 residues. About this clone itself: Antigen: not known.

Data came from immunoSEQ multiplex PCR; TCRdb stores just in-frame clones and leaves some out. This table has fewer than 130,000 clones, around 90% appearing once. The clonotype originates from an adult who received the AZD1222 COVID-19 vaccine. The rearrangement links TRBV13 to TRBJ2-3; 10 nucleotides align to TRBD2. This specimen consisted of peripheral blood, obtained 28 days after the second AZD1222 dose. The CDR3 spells CASSLGLSGRASSTDTQYF. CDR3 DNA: TGTGCCAGCAGCTTAGGCCTGAGCGGGAGGGCCTCTAGCACAGATACGCAGTATTTT.